The 16 T cell receptor beta chains below were found in one sample sequenced in a study of blood T cell repertoires in COVID-19 (TCRdb year 2020). The library relied on the immunoSEQ multiplex PCR assay. In its TCRdb copy, this immuneACCESS table keeps in-frame sequences only and misses some clones. Where compared with another copy, unresolved V genes explain less than half of these, and the others have no known cause. This sample has about 310,000 clones in its table, and 80% to 90% of those were observed once. 1% of the sample is in the top ten clones. The specimen sequenced was peripheral blood. The receptors shown here come from a man over 45 with active or convalescent COVID-19.

This sequence joins TRBV2 and TRBJ2-1; 9 bases are shared with TRBD1. Germline V gives CDR1 SNHLY, CDR2 FYNNEI. The CDR3 is 12 amino acids. Unmatched junction bases numbered 7, after V lost 6 bases and J lost 13 bases. CDR3 coding DNA: TGTGCCAGCAGCGAACAGGGGGCAAAACAGTTCTTC. Protein sequence: CASSEQGAKQFF.

The chain employs TRBV9 and TRBJ2-5; D call uncertain. Germline CDR1 and CDR2: SGDLS and YYNGEE. CDR3 length: 13 residues. Trimming pared 2 bases from V and 4 bases from J, leaving 9 bases between. The DNA for the CDR3 is TGTGCCAGCAGCGTCTCAGACACAGAGACCCAGTACTTC. Translated: CASSVSDTETQYF.

The chain is built from TRBV18 and TRBJ1-6; D perhaps matches TRBD1 (5 bases). Deletions cut 5 bases from V and 11 bases from J, with 13 bases between. CDR1 KGHSH and CDR2 LQKENI come from the germline V gene. There are 13 residues in the CDR3. In DNA, the CDR3 is TGTGCCAGCTCAGGGGCAGGGTCGACACCCCTCCACTTT. Amino acids: CASSGAGSTPLHF.

This chain joins TRBV5-4 and TRBJ1-1, with a possible D match to TRBD1 (6 bases). Germline loops: CDR1 SGHNT, CDR2 YYREEE (reference sequence). CDR3 length: 15 amino acids. Trimming shortened V by 4 bases and J by 0 bases, and 13 bases separated the two germline ends. CDR3 region: CASSLRQVLNTEAFF. CDR3 coding DNA: TGTGCCAGCAGCCTTCGACAGGTCTTGAACACTGAAGCTTTCTTT.

The chain combines TRBV11-2 with TRBJ2-7; 7 bases are shared with TRBD1. There are 16 residues in the CDR3. The germline V gene encodes CDR1 SGHAT and CDR2 FQNNGV. J lost 2 bases, V lost 0 bases, and 7 bases had no gene match. The CDR3 loop is CASSLDADRAAYEQYF. DNA of the CDR3: TGTGCCAGCAGCTTAGATGCTGACAGGGCGGCCTACGAGCAGTACTTC.

This clone was found once. This rearrangement joins TRBV4-1 to TRBJ2-1; maybe TRBD2 (6 bases). Trimming took off 3 bases at V and 1 base at J, with 19 bases between the two ends. CDR3 size: 18 residues. From germline, CDR1 is MGHRA and CDR2 YSYEKL. Here the CDR3 reads CASSQEARGGESYNEQFF. The CDR3 nucleotides read TGCGCCAGCAGCCAGGAAGCCCGTGGCGGGGAGTCCTACAATGAGCAGTTCTTC.

CDR3 region: CASSFSPGRGYGYTF. The CDR3 coding sequence is TGTGCCAGCAGCTTTAGTCCCGGGAGGGGCTATGGCTACACCTTC. The chain couples TRBV5-5 to TRBJ1-2; TRBD1 is a possible D gene (5 bases). This CDR3 comprises 15 residues. V lost 2 bases to trimming and J lost 4 bases, with 15 bases between them. CDR1 is SGHKS and CDR2 is YYEKEE in the germline V gene (reference sequence).

The chain couples TRBV6-5 to TRBJ1-3, with TRBD1 identical over 7 bases. The V gene end was trimmed by 5 bases and the J gene end by 8 bases; junction bases not matched to a gene: 12. Per the germline V gene, CDR1 is MNHEY and CDR2 is SVGAGI. The CDR3 runs 15 residues. Here the CDR3 DNA reads TGTGCCAGCAGTCCCCAGGGACAGATCCAAGACACCATATATTTT. Translated: CASSPQGQIQDTIYF.

The rearrangement joins TRBV20-1 to TRBJ2-2; 7 nucleotides line up with TRBD2. The ends lost 3 bases at V and 6 bases at J; junction bases unmatched: 7. CDR3 length equals 14 residues. CDR1 and CDR2 from the germline V gene are DFQATT and SNEGSKA (reference sequence). CDR3 in amino acids: CSASTAGFAGELFF. Written as DNA, the CDR3 is TGCAGTGCTAGTACAGCGGGATTCGCCGGGGAGCTGTTTTTT.

About this clone: Additional DNA sequences in this sample encode the identical CDR3. J is TRBJ1-4 and V is TRBV5-1; 9 bases map to TRBD1. J lost 7 bases, V lost 4 bases, and 5 bases had no gene match. CDR3 length: 14 amino acids. The V gene's germline CDR1 is SGHRS and CDR2 YFSETQ. Here the CDR3 reads CASSDTGGGEKLFF. The CDR3 DNA follows: TGCGCCAGCAGCGACACAGGGGGCGGTGAAAAACTGTTTTTT. Supplemented by reference TRBV5-1 and TRBJ1-4, the full variable domain reads KAGVTQTPRYLIKTRGQQVTLSCSPISGHRSVSWYQQTPGQGLQFLFEYFSETQRNKGNFPGRFSGRQFSNSRSEMNVSTLELGDSALYLCASSDTGGGEKLFFGSGTQLSVL.

The rearrangement links TRBV7-8 to TRBJ2-5; the D is unclear. The CDR3 totals 13 residues. V was pared by 3 bases and J by 5 bases, with 10 bases between. Germline CDR1 reads SGHVS; CDR2 reads FQNEAQ. CDR3 in amino acids: CASSFQVQETQYF. The CDR3 nucleotides read TGTGCCAGCAGCTTCCAGGTTCAGGAGACCCAGTACTTC.

The J gene is TRBJ2-3, the V gene TRBV28, with a weak D call TRBD2 (6 bases). The CDR3 length is 15 residues. The germline V gene encodes CDR1 MDHEN and CDR2 SYDVKM. With 3 bases removed from V and 0 bases from J, the gap between germline ends came to 10 bases. CDR3 residues: CASSFHGGSTDTQYF. In DNA form, the CDR3 reads TGTGCCAGCAGTTTCCACGGGGGTAGCACAGATACGCAGTATTTT.

The chain has TRBV7-9 and TRBJ1-6, with TRBD1 as a possible D gene (6 bases). The germline CDR1 and CDR2 sequences are SEHNR and FQNEAQ (reference sequence). V lost 8 bases and J lost 3, with 11 bases in between. The CDR3 consists of 14 residues. CDR3 protein: CASGADSYNSPLHF. DNA of the CDR3: TGTGCCAGCGGAGCGGACAGCTATAATTCACCCCTCCACTTT.

This rearrangement joins TRBV2 to TRBJ2-7; 12 nucleotides line up with TRBD2. Germline V gene data show CDR1 as SNHLY and CDR2 as FYNNEI. The CDR3 loop spans 17 amino acids. With 5 bases clipped from V and 5 bases from J, the junction kept 13 bases outside the gene matches. The CDR3 loop reads CASSLYPRLAGAHEQYF. CDR3 coding DNA: TGTGCCAGCAGTCTTTACCCCAGACTAGCGGGAGCCCACGAGCAGTACTTC.

V is TRBV7-9 and J is TRBJ2-5; tentatively, D is TRBD1 (5 bases). The ends were cut back, 7 bases at V and 1 base at J, with 13 bases in the middle. CDR1 and CDR2 from the germline V gene are SEHNR and FQNEAQ (reference sequence). The CDR3 runs 14 residues. CDR3 protein: CASNSRVSQETQYF. The CDR3, as DNA: TGTGCCAGCAATAGCAGGGTATCCCAAGAGACCCAGTACTTC.

The J gene is TRBJ2-7, the V gene TRBV6-1; D remains ambiguous. CDR1 MNHNS and CDR2 SASEGT come from the germline V gene. V lost 2 bases and J lost 4, with 9 bases in between. The CDR3 has 13 amino acids. The CDR3 is CASSESPWYEQYF. The CDR3 nucleotides read TGTGCCAGCAGTGAAAGCCCATGGTACGAGCAGTACTTC.